This TCR beta chain was sequenced during a study of shared clonotypes between healthy human individuals. Study-wide results and limits: In having few donors, the study represented limited genetic and exposure-history diversity.

The study ran the assay at deep level. Unsorted PBMC DNA underwent sequencing on ten immunoSEQ deep assay plates. Per the original methods: There were no quality scores in the junction-only immunoSEQ sequences, so filtering differed. The protocol was immunoSEQ multiplex PCR, while the TCRdb copy is restricted to in-frame clones and leaves out a portion. That table furnishes V, J and clone size, whereas the DNA furnished D and trimming. The sample carries some 500,000 clones, approximately 77% recorded once. In germline, CDR1 is MNHEY, CDR2 SVGAGI. There are 14 residues in the CDR3. V gave up 0 bases and J gave up 2 bases, with 8 bases separating them. The table lists this clone with a count of one. Its antigen is not known.

The clonotype originates from a woman aged 40 to 50 in good health. Some clones in this sample may be carry-over from other donors' samples. The sequencing sample was made of PBMCs. The V gene is TRBV6-5, the J gene TRBJ2-7, with D uncertain. For the CDR3, the DNA is TGTGCCAGCAGTTACTCAAGGGTTACCTACGAGCAGTACTTC. It yields the protein CASSYSRVTYEQYF.